This entry is about one TCR beta chain. Its antigen is unidentified. Sequencing used immunoSEQ multiplex PCR; TCRdb keeps in-frame clones, though not all of them. The sample contains over 120,000 clones, 80% to 95% of which appear only once. This CDR3 comprises 16 residues. CDR1 is MNHEY, CDR2 SMNVEV, per germline (reference sequence). Trimming cost V 2 bases and J 1 base, with 12 bases left between them. These data belong to a study of graft-versus-host responses after intestinal transplantation. The source is a human donor who received an intestinal transplant. The chain combines TRBV27 with TRBJ2-1; the D call may be TRBD1 or TRBD2 (5 bases each). The sequenced sample was unstimulated CD4+ T cells sorted from spleen or lymph node cells, obtained before intestinal transplant. The CDR3 DNA is TGTGCCAGCAGTTTAATGTTGGGGGTTTCCTACAATGAGCAGTTCTTC. As protein: CASSLMLGVSYNEQFF.